This T cell receptor (beta chain) was observed in a study of CD8+ T cells in alopecia areata (dated by TCRdb to the late 2010s). At the level of the whole study: The treated patients, all with moderate-to-severe alopecia areata, were enrolled in an open-label pilot trial of oral tofacitinib given at 5 to 10 mg twice daily. Patients stayed on tofacitinib for 6 to 18 months and then had 6 months of follow-up off drug so that delayed response and recurrence could be assessed. The SALT score, which quantifies the percentage of affected scalp surface area, was used to measure disease severity in treated patients. To study T cell clonal expansion in alopecia areata, the researchers applied high-throughput TCRbeta sequencing to both the C3H/HeJ mouse model and human patients. On the human side, TCRbeta sequencing was run on scalp tissue and on sorted CD4+ and CD8+ peripheral blood T cells from healthy controls and from alopecia areata patients with either patchy or totalis/universalis disease. Tofacitinib-treated patients had biopsies at baseline and at 4 and 24 weeks of treatment, with a later scalp biopsy in several patients. Clonality in the scalp was compared among normal scalp (n=4), patchy alopecia areata scalp (n=8), and alopecia totalis/universalis scalp (n=8). RNA was obtained with the PAXgene miRNA kit for fixed scalp, the miRNeasy kit for PBMCs, and the RNeasy kit for mouse skin. immunoSEQ multiplex PCR using 35 Vbeta forward primers and 13 Jbeta reverse primers was used to amplify TCRbeta CDR3 regions.

A remark on this clone: Its binding antigen is unknown. Per-nucleotide qualities are absent, and no much larger clonotype sits a single base away.

The meaning of the sample's time point label: around 4 weeks on oral tofacitinib. This sample's treatment or condition label indicates: oral pan-JAK inhibitor, 5-10 mg twice daily. Lesional scalp punch biopsies and peripheral blood were obtained from alopecia areata patients. PBMCs were isolated by density centrifugation and stained for CD3, CD4 and CD8, and CD4+ and CD8+ T cells were sorted on a FACSAria. From cysteine to phenylalanine, the CDR3 is 15 amino acids long. Left in the record is the CDR3 DNA by itself, 45 bases read in frame from the first base. The germline V gene gives CDR1 as SNHLY and CDR2 as FYNNEI. V is pruned by 7 bases and J by 3 bases, leaving 7 bases of the junction without a gene match. General study outcomes and caveats: Lesional scalp, especially in alopecia totalis/universalis, showed higher clonality and more expanded CD8+ clones than normal scalp, suggesting antigenic drive. Many expanded lesional clones were found to persist in scalp and blood during tofacitinib treatment, and relapse after treatment cessation may be partly explained by this persistence. Because the treated cohort was small and had just a single nonresponder, larger studies are needed to establish links between baseline CD8+ expansion and response. TCR sequences shared between patients were less clear than in mice, possibly partly because of HLA diversity in the patient population. With tofacitinib, both scalp clonality and the number of expanded CD8+ clones among the top 100 scalp clones went down significantly. Unlike mouse skin, where gammadelta T cells dominate, normal human skin contains resident alphabeta T cells that get sequenced too, which complicates analysis of the scalp TCR repertoire.

Library preparation was by the immunoSEQ multiplex PCR assay. RNA was extracted from all samples and reverse transcribed into cDNA, which served as template for TCR sequencing. SuperScript III was used to make first-strand cDNA, primed with a 2:1 mix of oligo-dT and random hexamers. A synthetic immune receptor repertoire was used to assess amplification bias, and residual bias was removed computationally. The authors processed their data as follows. Raw reads were preprocessed to remove errors, and CDR3 was defined according to IMGT conventions as the region from the conserved cysteine to phenylalanine. Clonality was computed as 1 minus the Shannon entropy, with the entropy normalized by log2 of the number of productive unique TCRs. Whether scalp clones were CD4 or CD8 was inferred by matching scalp TCRbeta sequences against CD4 and CD8 repertoires sorted from blood. The immuneACCESS repertoire file appears here via TCRdb, limited to in-frame rearrangements. These files lack a portion of the clones; in checked studies, under half of the deficit traces to unresolved V genes, and the cause of the others is not known. The V and J calls and clone size are taken from that table; D and trimming were inferred from the DNA. Present in this sample are 150,000 to 200,000 clones, approximately 65% of which were seen just once. 0.91% of the sample rests with the top ten.

This sequence was found in a human donor with alopecia areata. The chain employs TRBV2 and TRBJ1-5, and 9 junctional nucleotides match TRBD1. Material: CD4+ T cells sorted from blood, obtained at week 4, from a patient treated with tofacitinib. The DNA reads as follows: TGTGCCAGCACCAAGGACAGGGGCCACAATCAGCCCCAGCATTTT. This encodes CASTKDRGHNQPQHF.